The rows below give T cell receptor beta chains drawn from one sample of a study of response to subunit inactivated influenza vaccine. TCRdb re-derived calls from the RT-PCR reads in MiXCR, one entry per CDR3 protein. The sample consists of roughly 160,000 distinct CDR3 sequences, 11% of them appearing once. The sequences come from non-naive T cells sorted from PBMCs, collected more than 35 days after vaccination. These receptors all stem from a man in his fifties who received an inactivated influenza vaccine. Each CDR3 is given with its conserved first and last residue. The D gene is left open where the match is weak. Clone size is shown for a subset of rows, as once, few, many or a class of expanded clone.

clone_size	d_call	cdr3_length	v_call	j_call	cdr3_aa	cdr3_nt
few	TRBD2	15	TRBV12-3/TRBV12-4	TRBJ2-5	CASSLGGGEWETQYF	TGTGCCAGCAGTTTAGGCGGGGGGGAGTGGGAGACCCAGTACTTC
few	NA	13	TRBV7-2	TRBJ1-1	CASSPGVGTVGFF	TGTGCCAGCAGCCCAGGTGTAGGAACGGTCGGTTTCTTT
NA	TRBD2	15	TRBV30	TRBJ2-3	CAWSVLGRASDTQYF	TGTGCCTGGAGTGTACTCGGGAGGGCCTCTGATACGCAGTATTTT
many	NA	9	TRBV19	TRBJ2-3	CASGDTQYF	TGTGCTAGCGGCGATACGCAGTATTTT
few	NA	15	TRBV2	TRBJ1-5	CASTGLPDGNQPQHF	TGTGCCAGCACGGGACTTCCCGATGGCAATCAGCCCCAGCATTTT
few	TRBD2	15	TRBV3-1	TRBJ2-1	CASSQDLAGVREQFF	TGTGCCAGCAGCCAAGATCTAGCGGGAGTTAGGGAGCAGTTCTTC
NA	NA	14	TRBV6-2/TRBV6-3	TRBJ2-7	CASSTPIFSTEQYF	TGTGCCAGCAGTACCCCTATTTTTTCTACCGAGCAGTACTTC
few	TRBD1	12	TRBV6-5	TRBJ2-7	CASSSRTGLQYF	TGTGCCAGCAGTTCCCGGACAGGGTTGCAGTACTTC
many	NA	15	TRBV7-9	TRBJ2-7	CASSLLGTSLGEQYF	TGTGCCAGCAGCTTATTAGGGACGTCCTTGGGGGAGCAGTACTTC
NA	NA	16	TRBV6-2/TRBV6-3	TRBJ1-2	CASSSSIAEVFYGYTF	TGTGCCAGCAGTTCCTCCATTGCTGAAGTTTTCTATGGCTACACCTTC
NA	NA	15	TRBV20-1	TRBJ2-2	CSASGGGPNAGELFF	TGCAGTGCTAGTGGTGGGGGACCGAACGCCGGGGAGCTGTTTTTT
few	NA	15	TRBV7-9	TRBJ2-1	CASSLGGTPNNEQFF	TGTGCCAGCAGCTTAGGCGGGACACCGAACAATGAGCAGTTCTTC
many	NA	13	TRBV18	TRBJ2-3	CASSPPMYGTQYF	TGTGCCAGCTCACCACCGATGTACGGTACGCAGTATTTT
few	NA	15	TRBV28	TRBJ2-1	CASSPDSSPYNEQFF	TGTGCCAGCAGCCCAGACTCCAGCCCTTACAATGAGCAGTTCTTC
NA	TRBD2	16	TRBV7-2	TRBJ2-1	CASSLGRGDSYNEQFF	TGTGCCAGCAGCCTCGGCCGGGGGGACTCCTACAATGAGCAGTTCTTC
many	NA	14	TRBV5-1	TRBJ1-6	CASSLGRGNSPLHF	TGTGCCAGCAGCTTGGGACGGGGGAATTCACCCCTCCACTTT